The TCR beta chain described here comes from a study of T cells in Graves' hyperthyroidism and ophthalmopathy. Trimming removed 0 bases from V and 8 bases from J, with 17 bases in between. Germline CDR1 ENHRY, CDR2 SYGVKD. CDR3 length equals 15 residues. Regarding this clonotype: Antigen unknown.

RNA transcripts served as the template for amplifying TCR beta CDR3 regions. An initial round of RT-PCR targeting the TCR CDR3 relied on the HTBI primer set. One entry per CDR3 protein results from TCRdb running MiXCR on the multiplex PCR reads. The profile shows about 640,000 distinct CDR3 sequences, 20% to 25% of them singletons. Each ophthalmopathy patient scored at least 3 on the Clinical Activity Score and at least 4 on NOSPECS grade, with duration under 3 months. Used for diagnoses were clinical symptoms, serum thyroxine and TRAb, thyroid ultrasound and orbital computed tomography. Out of over 7.5 ml of fresh peripheral blood came the PBMCs. Findings and caveats of the study: Researchers found most expanded thyroid clonotypes above 0.001 in blood as well.

This clonotype was sampled from a young man with Graves' ophthalmopathy. Material: blood. This chain uses TRBV10-3 with TRBJ2-7; weak D call: TRBD2 (7 bases). The chain's CDR3 is CAISESTADGGQQYF. Here the CDR3 DNA reads TGTGCCATCAGTGAGTCGACGGCAGACGGGGGGCAGCAGTACTTC.